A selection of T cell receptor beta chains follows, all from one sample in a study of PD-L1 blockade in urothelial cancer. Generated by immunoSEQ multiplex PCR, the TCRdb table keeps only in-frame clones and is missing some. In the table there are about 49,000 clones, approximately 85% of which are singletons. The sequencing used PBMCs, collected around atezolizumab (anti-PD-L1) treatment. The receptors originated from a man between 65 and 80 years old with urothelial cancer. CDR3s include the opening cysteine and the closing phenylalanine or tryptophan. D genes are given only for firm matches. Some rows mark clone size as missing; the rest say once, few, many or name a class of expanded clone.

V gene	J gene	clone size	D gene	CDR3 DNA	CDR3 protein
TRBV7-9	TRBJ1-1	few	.	TGTGCCAGCAGCTCAACAAGAAGGGACTTGAACACTGAAGCTTTCTTT	CASSSTRRDLNTEAFF
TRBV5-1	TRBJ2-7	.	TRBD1	TGCGCCAGCAACTTGTGGACAGGGACCTACGAGCAGTACTTC	CASNLWTGTYEQYF
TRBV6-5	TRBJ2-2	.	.	TGTGCCAGCAGTTACGGAGGAGGGACCGGGGAGCTGTTTTTT	CASSYGGGTGELFF
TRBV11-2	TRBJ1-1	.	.	TGTGCCAGCAGCTTAGCGAAGACAAGGATGAACACTGAAGCTTTCTTT	CASSLAKTRMNTEAFF
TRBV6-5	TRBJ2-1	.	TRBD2	TGTGCCAGCAGTTACCGGGCGGGAGAACTTGAGCAGTTCTTC	CASSYRAGELEQFF
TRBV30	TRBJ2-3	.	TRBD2	TGTGCCTGGAGTTGGGGTAGCGGGGACACAGATACGCAGTATTTT	CAWSWGSGDTDTQYF
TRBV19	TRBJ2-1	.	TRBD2	TGTGCCAGTACCGATGGGCTAGCGGCCAATGAGCAGTTCTTC	CASTDGLAANEQFF
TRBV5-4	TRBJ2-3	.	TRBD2	TGTGCCAGCAGCTTGGACGCGGGAGGTTTCACAGATACGCAGTATTTT	CASSLDAGGFTDTQYF
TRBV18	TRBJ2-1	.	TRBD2	TGTGCCAGCTCACCCGGACTAGCCTCCTACAATGAGCAGTTCTTC	CASSPGLASYNEQFF
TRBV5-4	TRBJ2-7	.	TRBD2	TGTGCCAGCAGACAGGGACTAGCGGGTATGCTGCAGTACTTC	CASRQGLAGMLQYF
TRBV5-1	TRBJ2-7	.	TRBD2	TGCGCCAGCAGCCCCGGACTAGCGGGAGCTGGGGAGCAGTACTTC	CASSPGLAGAGEQYF
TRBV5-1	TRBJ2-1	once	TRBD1	TGCGCCAGCAGTTTGACGGGGACAGTCAATGAGCAGTTCTTC	CASSLTGTVNEQFF
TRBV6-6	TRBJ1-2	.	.	TGTGCCAGCAGTTACCCGGAAGGAATACAGAGCTATGGCTACACCTTC	CASSYPEGIQSYGYTF
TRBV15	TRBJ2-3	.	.	TGTGCCACCAGCAGAGACCCGGGAGATACGCAGTATTTT	CATSRDPGDTQYF
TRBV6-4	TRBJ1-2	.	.	TGTGCCAGCAGTGGACAGGGCTACACCTTC	CASSGQGYTF
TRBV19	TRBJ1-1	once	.	TGTGCCAGTGGCCGGAGGCACACTGAAGCTTTCTTT	CASGRRHTEAFF
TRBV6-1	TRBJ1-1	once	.	TGTGCCAGCTCACTGTCAGGGGTGAACACTGAAGCTTTCTTT	CASSLSGVNTEAFF
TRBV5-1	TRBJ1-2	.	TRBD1	TGCGCCAGCAGCAATCCGGGACAGGGAACGTCCGGCTACACCTTC	CASSNPGQGTSGYTF
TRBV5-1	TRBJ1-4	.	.	TGCGCCAGCAGCTTGGGTACAGCAACTAATGAAAAACTGTTTTTT	CASSLGTATNEKLFF
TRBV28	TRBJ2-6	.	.	TGTGCCAGCAGCCCTGTCTTTGGCGGAGGCTCTGGGGCCAACGTCCTGACTTTC	CASSPVFGGGSGANVLTF
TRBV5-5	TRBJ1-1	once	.	TGTGCCAGCAGCTTGGGTGGGGGCAGCACTGAAGCTTTCTTT	CASSLGGGSTEAFF
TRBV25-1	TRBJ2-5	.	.	TGTGCCAGCAGTGAATTCTCGGGAAAAGAGACCCAGTACTTC	CASSEFSGKETQYF
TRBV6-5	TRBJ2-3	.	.	TGTGCCAGCAGTTTAGCGGCTAGCACAGATACGCAGTATTTT	CASSLAASTDTQYF
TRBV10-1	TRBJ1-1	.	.	TGCGCCAGCAGTGATTCGGTGACTGAAGCTTTCTTT	CASSDSVTEAFF
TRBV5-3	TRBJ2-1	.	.	TGTGCCAGAAGCTTGGACTACGGTCGAGGGGGATGGCAGTTCTTC	CARSLDYGRGGWQFF
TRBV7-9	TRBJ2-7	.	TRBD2	TGTGCCAGCAGCTTAGGTGGAGGGAGGGTCTCCTACGAGCAGTACTTC	CASSLGGGRVSYEQYF
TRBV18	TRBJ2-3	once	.	TGTGCCAGCTCACCGTTAAGCACAGATACGCAGTATTTT	CASSPLSTDTQYF
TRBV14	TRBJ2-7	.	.	TGTGCCAGCAGCCAAGATTGGAGTGGCTACGAGCAGTACTTC	CASSQDWSGYEQYF
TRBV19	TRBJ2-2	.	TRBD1	TGTGCCAGTTCCGGGACAGTGAACACCGGGGAGCTGTTTTTT	CASSGTVNTGELFF